A selection of T cell receptor beta chains follows, all from one sample in a study of T cell repertoires in cytomegalovirus infection. TCRdb re-derived calls from the reads in MiXCR, one entry per CDR3 protein. The table lists some 480,000 distinct CDR3 sequences, roughly a third of them singletons. Their target antigens are unknown. This specimen was cultured PBMCs, taken from culture after CMV antigen stimulation. The origin of the receptors is a human donor in good health (CMV status not recorded). Some clones in this sample may be carry-over from other donors' samples. Both conserved end residues are part of each CDR3. Fields, in order: J gene, V gene, CDR3 protein.

>TRBJ2-1|TRBV4-1
CASSAAQSLYNEQFF
>TRBJ2-2|TRBV20-1
CSARDRDRTTGELFF
>TRBJ2-7|TRBV28
CASSLRAELAGFSYEQHF
>TRBJ1-4|TRBV6-2/TRBV6-3
CASFDPRQESLFF
>TRBJ2-3|TRBV14
CASSLWTGGSDTQYF
>TRBJ1-4|TRBV11-2
CASSMGQNQDEKLFF
>TRBJ2-6|TRBV4-3
CASSQALSGANVLTF
>TRBJ2-2|TRBV28
CATLSENTGELFF
>TRBJ1-2|TRBV25-1
CASRTGGDNYGYTF
>TRBJ2-3|TRBV7-2
CASSLKGMRAASTDTQYF
>TRBJ2-7|TRBV12-3/TRBV12-4
CASSLPGAGVEEQYF
>TRBJ2-3|TRBV27
CASRKSADTQYF
>TRBJ2-1|TRBV6-8
CASSLTSEINNEQFF
>TRBJ2-1|TRBV4-1
CASSQDSREQFF
>TRBJ2-3|TRBV7-2
CASSLRVSGTDTQYF
>TRBJ2-5|TRBV6-1
CASSGGGQETQYF
>TRBJ2-3|TRBV11-2
CASSFGREWPDTQYF
>TRBJ1-5|TRBV11-2
CASSLVLGEAQHF
>TRBJ2-3|TRBV30
CAWESGQADTQYF
>TRBJ2-5|TRBV11-3
CASSLEPSGRGETQYF
>TRBJ2-7|TRBV6-5
CASKPGLAGAYEQYF
>TRBJ1-1|TRBV7-9
CASGGPNEAFF
>TRBJ1-2|TRBV6-1
CASLRGTGGNYGYTF
>TRBJ1-1|TRBV29-1
CSVEGGGNTEAFF
>TRBJ1-5|TRBV28
CASSLFTPPQHF